This T cell receptor beta chain was recovered during a study of PD-1 blockade in classical Hodgkin lymphoma. Study background: Every 2 weeks, patients had 3 mg/kg nivolumab intravenously. Study-level points and caveats: Whereas CD4+ TCR diversity had risen significantly by C4D1, CD8+ TCR diversity had not. Baseline TCR diversity was reportedly lower in newly diagnosed patients than healthy donors.

The method was immunoSEQ multiplex PCR; TCRdb's version includes in-frame clones alone and lacks a portion of them. The table includes approximately 15,000 clones, under 90% detected once. Relapse after autologous stem cell transplantation occurred in every patient, and brentuximab vedotin exposure varied. Per the germline V gene, CDR1 is SQVTM and CDR2 is ANQGSEA. The CDR3 has 14 amino acids. The germline V and J ends were trimmed by 6 bases and 0 bases, with 11 bases remaining between them. About this clone itself: Its specificity is not known.

This sequence originates from a human donor with classical Hodgkin lymphoma. The sample in question was peripheral blood mononuclear cells (PBMCs), obtained at baseline. The chain uses TRBV29-1 and TRBJ2-2, with D unclear. DNA for the CDR3: TGCAGCGTCGCCCGAACTTCGAACACCGGGGAGCTGTTTTTT. Protein: CSVARTSNTGELFF.